The rows below give T cell receptor beta chains drawn from one sample of a study of shared clonotypes between healthy human individuals. Repertoires were generated with immunoSEQ multiplex PCR, while TCRdb's copy carries only in-frame clones and drops some. The sample holds some 530,000 clones, more than 65% seen once. The sequenced sample was PBMCs. The receptors come from a woman aged 40 to 50 in good health. Some clones in this sample may be carry-over from other donors' samples. Both conserved end residues are trimmed from each CDR3. The size entry is marked missing in some rows and otherwise reads once, few, many or a size class.

CDR3 protein: ATSRDRWAANTGELF
J gene: TRBJ2-2
clone size: .
V gene: TRBV15

CDR3 protein: AGSYSFWGHYVQY
J gene: TRBJ2-7
clone size: .
V gene: TRBV6-5

CDR3 protein: ASSSSLRTGPQNTEAF
J gene: TRBJ1-1
clone size: .
V gene: TRBV27

CDR3 protein: ASSIGQNTEAF
J gene: TRBJ1-1
clone size: few
V gene: TRBV7-6

CDR3 protein: ASSRSWDRVNTEAF
J gene: TRBJ1-1
clone size: .
V gene: TRBV28

CDR3 protein: ASSTRQGQNTEAF
J gene: TRBJ1-1
clone size: .
V gene: TRBV11-2

CDR3 protein: SADRSYEQY
J gene: TRBJ2-7
clone size: .
V gene: TRBV20-1

CDR3 protein: ASSEVGAQKLF
J gene: TRBJ1-4
clone size: many
V gene: TRBV5-1

CDR3 protein: ASSIAGGPWETQY
J gene: TRBJ2-5
clone size: .
V gene: TRBV5-5

CDR3 protein: ASSLRQGIETQY
J gene: TRBJ2-5
clone size: few
V gene: TRBV28

CDR3 protein: ASSLGSWGAGQPQH
J gene: TRBJ1-5
clone size: .
V gene: TRBV28

CDR3 protein: AWSGTYEQY
J gene: TRBJ2-7
clone size: few
V gene: TRBV30

CDR3 protein: ASSFPRGGVGTQY
J gene: TRBJ2-5
clone size: .
V gene: TRBV7-2

CDR3 protein: ATSRAGTSGGNEQF
J gene: TRBJ2-1
clone size: .
V gene: TRBV15

CDR3 protein: ASRIASEQY
J gene: TRBJ2-7
clone size: .
V gene: TRBV2

CDR3 protein: ASSVAGAYEQY
J gene: TRBJ2-7
clone size: .
V gene: TRBV6-6

CDR3 protein: AWSVGLAGEQF
J gene: TRBJ2-1
clone size: .
V gene: TRBV30

CDR3 protein: ASSSDSYGYT
J gene: TRBJ1-2
clone size: .
V gene: TRBV5-4

CDR3 protein: ASSETVSVADTQY
J gene: TRBJ2-3
clone size: .
V gene: TRBV5-4

CDR3 protein: ASSRPGPESGYT
J gene: TRBJ1-2
clone size: .
V gene: TRBV7-2

CDR3 protein: ASSQSGQGFPYEQY
J gene: TRBJ2-7
clone size: .
V gene: TRBV23-1

CDR3 protein: ASSLDRANEKLF
J gene: TRBJ1-4
clone size: once
V gene: TRBV7-2

CDR3 protein: ASSKVSGSHGHT
J gene: TRBJ1-2
clone size: .
V gene: TRBV4-2

CDR3 protein: SVENGAYGYT
J gene: TRBJ1-2
clone size: .
V gene: TRBV29-1

CDR3 protein: ASSYSWQGEKLF
J gene: TRBJ1-4
clone size: .
V gene: TRBV6-6

CDR3 protein: ASRTSGGTDTQY
J gene: TRBJ2-3
clone size: once
V gene: TRBV6-6

CDR3 protein: ASSRAGSETQY
J gene: TRBJ2-5
clone size: .
V gene: TRBV5-1

CDR3 protein: ARQLGRLKYEQY
J gene: TRBJ2-7
clone size: .
V gene: TRBV21-1

CDR3 protein: ASKRVGARTEAF
J gene: TRBJ1-1
clone size: .
V gene: TRBV27

CDR3 protein: ASSLANRELYEQY
J gene: TRBJ2-7
clone size: .
V gene: TRBV7-9

CDR3 protein: ASSIGSLSGDTQY
J gene: TRBJ2-3
clone size: .
V gene: TRBV19

CDR3 protein: ASSMRDESEAF
J gene: TRBJ1-1
clone size: .
V gene: TRBV28